The clone carrying this T cell receptor beta chain came up once. What it binds is not known. Data came from immunoSEQ multiplex PCR; TCRdb stores just in-frame clones and leaves some out. The sample contains tens of thousands of clones, 65% to 90% of which appear only once. The data originate from a study of OX40 agonist ivuxolimab in advanced cancers. Findings of the study overall: On average, a greater number of expanded clones characterised CD8+ T cells relative to CD4+.

The CDR3 has 15 residues. The trim removed 2 bases at V and 4 bases at J, leaving 6 bases unmatched. Germline CDR1 SSHAT, CDR2 FNYEAQ (reference sequence). The rearrangement uses TRBV7-7 and TRBJ2-5; TRBD1 aligns across 8 bases. The sequence derives from an adult with an advanced solid tumor such as melanoma, head and neck, liver or kidney cancer. This material consisted of CD4+ or CD8+ T cells sorted from blood, taken in a trial of the OX40 agonist ivuxolimab. The CDR3 DNA is TGTGCCAGCAGCTTACCGCAGGGGGCTGGAGAGACCCAGTACTTC. Protein product: CASSLPQGAGETQYF.